This TCR beta chain emerged from a study of T cell changes during pregnancy in multiple sclerosis. Sequencing used immunoSEQ multiplex PCR; TCRdb keeps in-frame clones, though not all of them. The sample records tens of thousands of clones, approximately 92% being singletons. V was pared by 5 bases and J by 6 bases, with 5 bases of the junction left unmatched. Per germline, CDR1 SGHTA and CDR2 FQGTGA. The CDR3 runs 14 residues. The V and J genes are TRBV7-3 and TRBJ2-7, with 12 bases matching TRBD1. Sequenced here: peripheral blood, sampled after pregnancy. The receptor was isolated from a female donor with multiple sclerosis, enrolled in a pregnancy study. The CDR3 loop is CASSPGQGASEQYF. The CDR3 region has the DNA TGTGCCAGCAGCCCGGGACAGGGGGCTAGCGAGCAGTACTTC.